What follows is one T cell receptor (beta chain) and its context. It has no known antigen specificity. No base qualities exist here, and no much larger clone lies one base off it. Trimming removed 4 bases from V and 3 bases from J, leaving 13 bases between the germline ends. The CDR3 contains 15 residues, cysteine and phenylalanine counted. Here the CDR3 DNA is all that survives: 45 bases in frame from base 1. As encoded in the germline V gene, CDR1 is SGHDN while CDR2 is FVKESK. The data were taken from a study of OX40 agonist ivuxolimab in advanced cancers. Some background on the complete study: The costimulatory receptor OX40 (CD134) was targeted by ivuxolimab, a fully human IgG2 agonistic monoclonal antibody. Intravenous ivuxolimab was administered to patients every 2 weeks at six dose levels: 0.01, 0.1, 0.3, 1.5, 3 and 10 mg/kg. Of the approximately 50 dose-escalation patients, hepatocellular carcinoma was present in about 20, melanoma in around 15, renal cell carcinoma in 9 and head and neck cancer in 9. In the dose-escalation cohort, 82.7% of patients were male, and the mean age was approximately 60 years, with a range of 23 to 79. Patients were allowed to have had prior anti-PD-1, anti-PD-L1 or anti-CTLA-4 therapy, and around 40% of the dose-escalation patients had previously received checkpoint inhibitors. Partial responses occurred in three dose-escalation patients: two with cutaneous melanoma and one with hepatocellular carcinoma. Peripheral TCRbeta sequencing was intended to test whether TCR sequence diversity was altered and clonal T-cell expansion was caused by ivuxolimab. The paper reports the monotherapy dose-escalation portion (N = 52 patients) of the phase I ivuxolimab trial. The study at large found these results: Clonal expansion of both CD4+ and CD8+ blood T cells was observed from baseline to week 6 at doses 0.1 to 3.0 mg/kg. After ivuxolimab, CD8+ T cells had more expanded clones than CD4+ T cells on average. In partial responders in the 0.1-3.0 mg/kg groups, normalized peripheral clonal expansion was found to be among the lowest, especially among CD8+ T cells. Low levels of normalized T-cell clonal expansion were also seen in some patients who did not respond. Antigen specificity was not determined for the clonally expanded peripheral T cells.

Patients with a history of autoimmune disease or receiving systemic immunosuppression were excluded from the trial. In every dose cohort, peripheral blood was drawn for TCR sequencing at baseline, cycle 4 day 1, and cycle 7 day 1. Samples came from an open-label, multicenter, first-in-human phase I dose-escalation trial of ivuxolimab. The trial enrolled adults with locally advanced or metastatic head and neck squamous cell, hepatocellular, melanoma or renal cell carcinoma. Before TCR sequencing, CD4+ T cells and CD8+ T cells from peripheral blood were sorted into separate populations. For sequencing of the TCRbeta CDR3 region, genomic DNA was extracted from the sorted cells. The immunoSEQ Assay was used to sequence the TCRbeta CDR3 regions. The table was pulled from immuneACCESS by TCRdb, which kept in-frame rearrangements only. Such tables lose some clones; where checked, under half of the loss comes from unresolved V genes, and the rest has no known cause. The sample table holds tens of thousands of clones, of which roughly nine tenths were seen once. Roughly 0.75% of the sample belongs to the ten largest clones.

The chain joins TRBV14 to TRBJ1-3; TRBD1 could be the D gene, as 5 bases match. The source is an adult with an advanced solid tumor such as melanoma, head and neck, liver or kidney cancer. Sequences were derived from CD4+ or CD8+ T cells sorted from blood, sampled in a trial of the OX40 agonist ivuxolimab. CDR3 loop: CASSPKRGGGNTIYF. The bases read TGTGCCAGCAGCCCGAAAAGGGGAGGTGGAAACACCATATATTTT.